This T cell receptor beta chain emerged from a study of regulatory T cells in long-lasting Graves disease. There are a few counts of this clonotype. Its antigen is currently unknown. Sample time point: newly diagnosed GD, antithyroid drugs for less than 3 months. Construction of the TCR library relied on RNA isolated from PBMCs. Graves' disease diagnosis was established per American Thyroid Association guidelines. Study conclusions and caveats: Persistent disease showed a preference for TRBV28, TRBJ1-2 and TRBJ2-5.

V was trimmed by 1 base and J by 3 bases, leaving 7 bases between them. The CDR3 has 13 amino acids. Germline V lookup: CDR1 DFQATT, CDR2 SNEGSKA (reference sequence). Both iRepertoire HTBI primers and Arm-PCR of CDR3 regions were used to build the TCR beta libraries. Each CDR3 protein gets one entry after TCRdb re-called the multiplex PCR reads with MiXCR. The profile shows approximately 390,000 distinct CDR3 sequences, 15% to 20% of them singletons. Separately, the same data were catalogued under a study of T cells in Graves' hyperthyroidism and ophthalmopathy.

V and J are TRBV20-1 and TRBJ1-3, with a possible D match to TRBD1 (6 bases). The source of this sequence is a woman in her late teens or twenties with Graves disease. The source material was peripheral blood mononuclear cells (PBMCs), sampled at new diagnosis, from a patient treated with antithyroid drugs. The CDR3 bases are TGCAGTGCTAGAGGAGGGGGTGGAAACACCATATATTTT. Its translation: CSARGGGGNTIYF.